This is a list of T cell receptor beta chains from one sample in a study of blood T cell repertoires in COVID-19. Data came from immunoSEQ multiplex PCR; TCRdb stores just in-frame clones and leaves some out. Of over 150,000 clones listed, about 90% are singletons. Material: PBMCs or T cells enriched from blood (not recorded which). These receptors originate from a woman aged 45-65 years who had recovered from COVID-19. CDR3s include the opening cysteine and the closing phenylalanine or tryptophan. Fields, in order: D gene, clone size, J gene, V gene, CDR3 DNA, CDR3 protein. A D gene is named only where the DNA matches it firmly. The listing skips clone size in some rows; elsewhere it reads once, few, many or a size class.

d_call: TRBD1
clone_size: NA
j_call: TRBJ2-7
v_call: TRBV24-1
cdr3_nt: TGTGCCACCCAGAACAACAGGGGTCCCTACGAGCAGTACTTC
cdr3_aa: CATQNNRGPYEQYF

d_call: NA
clone_size: NA
j_call: TRBJ1-1
v_call: TRBV28
cdr3_nt: TGTGCCAGCAGTTTATTAAGACAGTTGAACACTGAAGCTTTCTTT
cdr3_aa: CASSLLRQLNTEAFF

d_call: NA
clone_size: NA
j_call: TRBJ1-3
v_call: TRBV6-5
cdr3_nt: TGTGCCAGCGGGCGGGAAACTGGAAACACCATATATTTT
cdr3_aa: CASGRETGNTIYF

d_call: NA
clone_size: NA
j_call: TRBJ1-1
v_call: TRBV12-5
cdr3_nt: TGTGCTAGTGCTCAGGAAGCTTTCTTT
cdr3_aa: CASAQEAFF

d_call: NA
clone_size: NA
j_call: TRBJ1-4
v_call: TRBV5-1
cdr3_nt: TGCGCCAGCAACCGGGGGACCACTAATGAAAAACTGTTTTTT
cdr3_aa: CASNRGTTNEKLFF

d_call: NA
clone_size: NA
j_call: TRBJ2-7
v_call: TRBV15
cdr3_nt: TGTGCCACCAGCAGAGGAGGAACAGGGACCTACGAGCAGTACTTC
cdr3_aa: CATSRGGTGTYEQYF

d_call: TRBD1
clone_size: NA
j_call: TRBJ1-6
v_call: TRBV10-2
cdr3_nt: TGCGCCAGCAGGGGGACTCGACAGGGAACGTATAATTCACCCCTCCACTTT
cdr3_aa: CASRGTRQGTYNSPLHF

d_call: NA
clone_size: NA
j_call: TRBJ1-1
v_call: TRBV2
cdr3_nt: TGTGCCAGCAGTGAAAGTCTGGCGGGGATGAACACTGAAGCTTTCTTT
cdr3_aa: CASSESLAGMNTEAFF

d_call: TRBD1
clone_size: NA
j_call: TRBJ2-1
v_call: TRBV7-9
cdr3_nt: TGTGCCAGCAGCTCCCGACAGGGGGCTATTATTAATGAGCAGTTCTTC
cdr3_aa: CASSSRQGAIINEQFF

d_call: TRBD2
clone_size: NA
j_call: TRBJ2-1
v_call: TRBV11-2
cdr3_nt: TGTGCCAGCAGCTTTCGACTAGCGGGATACAATGAGCAGTTCTTC
cdr3_aa: CASSFRLAGYNEQFF

d_call: NA
clone_size: NA
j_call: TRBJ1-2
v_call: TRBV28
cdr3_nt: TGTGCCAGCAGACTCGGGCCACAGGGCCGTGGCTACACCTTC
cdr3_aa: CASRLGPQGRGYTF

d_call: TRBD1
clone_size: NA
j_call: TRBJ2-7
v_call: TRBV29-1
cdr3_nt: TGCAGCGTTGAATCACAGGGGAGTTATTACGAGCAGTACTTC
cdr3_aa: CSVESQGSYYEQYF

d_call: TRBD1
clone_size: NA
j_call: TRBJ2-2
v_call: TRBV7-9
cdr3_nt: TGTGCCAGCAGCCCGGGACAGGGGGCTGCCGGGGAGCTGTTTTTT
cdr3_aa: CASSPGQGAAGELFF

d_call: TRBD1
clone_size: NA
j_call: TRBJ2-1
v_call: TRBV19
cdr3_nt: TGTGCCAGTAGTATAGATCAAAGACAGGGTGCCGGCTACAATGAGCAGTTCTTC
cdr3_aa: CASSIDQRQGAGYNEQFF

d_call: NA
clone_size: NA
j_call: TRBJ2-5
v_call: TRBV2
cdr3_nt: TGTGCCAGCGCTAGGGGTCCCCAAGAGACCCAGTACTTC
cdr3_aa: CASARGPQETQYF

d_call: TRBD1
clone_size: NA
j_call: TRBJ1-2
v_call: TRBV6-5
cdr3_nt: TGTGCCAGCAGTTACTCGACAGGACAGGGGGTGGGTGGCTACACCTTC
cdr3_aa: CASSYSTGQGVGGYTF

d_call: TRBD1
clone_size: few
j_call: TRBJ1-2
v_call: TRBV6-1
cdr3_nt: TGTGCCAGCAGTGAACGCGGGACAGGGGGCTATGGCTACACCTTC
cdr3_aa: CASSERGTGGYGYTF